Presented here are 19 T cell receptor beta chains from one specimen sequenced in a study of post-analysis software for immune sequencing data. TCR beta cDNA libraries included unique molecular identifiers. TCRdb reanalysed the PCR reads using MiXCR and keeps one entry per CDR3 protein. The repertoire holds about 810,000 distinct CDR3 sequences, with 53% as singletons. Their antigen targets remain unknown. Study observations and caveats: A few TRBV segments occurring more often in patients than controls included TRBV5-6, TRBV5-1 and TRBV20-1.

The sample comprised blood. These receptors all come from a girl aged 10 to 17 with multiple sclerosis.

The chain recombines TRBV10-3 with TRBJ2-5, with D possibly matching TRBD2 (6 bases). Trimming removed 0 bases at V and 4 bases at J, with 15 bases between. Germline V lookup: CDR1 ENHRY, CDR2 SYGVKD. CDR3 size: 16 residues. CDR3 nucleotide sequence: TGTGCCATCAGTGAGTCGGGGCGACTAGTGGGAGAGACCCAGTACTTC. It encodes CAISESGRLVGETQYF.

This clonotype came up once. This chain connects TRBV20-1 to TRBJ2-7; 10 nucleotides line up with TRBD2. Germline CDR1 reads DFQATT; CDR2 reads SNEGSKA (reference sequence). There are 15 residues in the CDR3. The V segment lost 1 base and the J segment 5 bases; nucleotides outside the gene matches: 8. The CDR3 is CSARVPAGGGHEQYF. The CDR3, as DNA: TGCAGTGCTAGAGTACCAGCGGGAGGGGGCCACGAGCAGTACTTC.

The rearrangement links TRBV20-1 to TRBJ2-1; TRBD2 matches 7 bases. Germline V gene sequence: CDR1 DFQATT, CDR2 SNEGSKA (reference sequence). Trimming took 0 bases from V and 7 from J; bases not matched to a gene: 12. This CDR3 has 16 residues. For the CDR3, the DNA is TGCAGTGCTAGAGAAGTAGTTAGCGGGCTTGGTAATGAGCAGTTCTTC. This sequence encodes CSAREVVSGLGNEQFF.

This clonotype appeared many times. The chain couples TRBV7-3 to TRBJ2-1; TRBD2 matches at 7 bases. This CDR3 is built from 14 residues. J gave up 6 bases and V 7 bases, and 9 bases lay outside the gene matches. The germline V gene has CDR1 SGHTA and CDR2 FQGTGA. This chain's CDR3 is CASMLGGSSNEQFF. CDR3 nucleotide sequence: TGTGCCAGCATGTTAGGCGGGAGTTCCAATGAGCAGTTCTTC.

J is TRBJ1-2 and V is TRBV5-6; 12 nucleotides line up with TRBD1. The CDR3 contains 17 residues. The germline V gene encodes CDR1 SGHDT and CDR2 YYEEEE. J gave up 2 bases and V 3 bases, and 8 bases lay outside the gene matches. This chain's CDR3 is CASSSVGQGAMNYGYTF. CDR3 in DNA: TGTGCCAGCAGCTCGGTGGGACAGGGGGCCATGAACTATGGCTACACCTTC. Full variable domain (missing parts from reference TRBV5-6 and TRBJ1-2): DAGVTQSPTHLIKTRGQQVTLRCSPKSGHDTVSWYQQALGQGPQFIFQYYEEEERQRGNFPDRFSGHQFPNYSSELNVNALLLGDSALYLCASSSVGQGAMNYGYTFGSGTRLTVV.

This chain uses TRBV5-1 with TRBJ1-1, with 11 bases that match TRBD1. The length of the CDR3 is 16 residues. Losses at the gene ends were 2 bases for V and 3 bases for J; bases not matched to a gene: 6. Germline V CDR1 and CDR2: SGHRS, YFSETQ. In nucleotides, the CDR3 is TGCGCCAGCAGCTTACTCTTGGACAGGGGGCACACTGAAGCTTTCTTT. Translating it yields CASSLLLDRGHTEAFF.

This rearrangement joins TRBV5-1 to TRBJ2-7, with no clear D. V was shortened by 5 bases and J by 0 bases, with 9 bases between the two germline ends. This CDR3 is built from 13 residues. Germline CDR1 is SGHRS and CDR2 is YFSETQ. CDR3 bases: TGCGCCAGCAGTAACTCCGTCTCCTACGAGCAGTACTTC. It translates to CASSNSVSYEQYF.

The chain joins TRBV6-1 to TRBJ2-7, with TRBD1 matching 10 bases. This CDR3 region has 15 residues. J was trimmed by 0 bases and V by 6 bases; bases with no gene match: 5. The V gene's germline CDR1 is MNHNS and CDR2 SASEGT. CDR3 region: CASSRQGASSYEQYF. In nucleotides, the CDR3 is TGTGCCAGCAGCAGACAGGGGGCAAGCTCCTACGAGCAGTACTTC.

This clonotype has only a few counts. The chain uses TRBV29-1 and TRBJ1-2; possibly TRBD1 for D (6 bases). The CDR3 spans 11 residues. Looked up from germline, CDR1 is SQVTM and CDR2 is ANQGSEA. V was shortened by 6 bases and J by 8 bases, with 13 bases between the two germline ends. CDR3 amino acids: CSVQMGQGYTF. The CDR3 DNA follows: TGCAGCGTCCAAATGGGACAAGGCTACACCTTC. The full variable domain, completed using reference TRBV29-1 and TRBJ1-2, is SAVISQKPSRDICQRGTSLTIQCQVDSQVTMMFWYRQQPGQSLTLIATANQGSEATYESGFVIDKFPISRPNLTFSTLTVSNMSPEDSSIYLCSVQMGQGYTFGSGTRLTVV.

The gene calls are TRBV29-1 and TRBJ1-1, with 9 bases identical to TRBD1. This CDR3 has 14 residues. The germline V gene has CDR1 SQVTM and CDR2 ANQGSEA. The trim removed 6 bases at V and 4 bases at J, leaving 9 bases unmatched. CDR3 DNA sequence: TGCAGCGTCACCGGGACAGGGTTGTCCACTGAAGCTTTCTTT. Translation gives CSVTGTGLSTEAFF.

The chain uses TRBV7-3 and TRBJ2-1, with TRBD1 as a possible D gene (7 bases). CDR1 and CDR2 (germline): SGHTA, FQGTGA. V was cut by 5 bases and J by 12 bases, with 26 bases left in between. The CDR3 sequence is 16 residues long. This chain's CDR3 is CASSPQGGPIRYGQFF. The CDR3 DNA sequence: TGTGCCAGCAGCCCCCAGGGGGGACCCATTAGGTATGGGCAGTTCTTC.

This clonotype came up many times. CDR3 residues: CASLTLVAGANVLTF. CDR3 in DNA: TGCGCCAGCCTGACCCTAGTGGCTGGGGCCAACGTCCTGACTTTC. The V and J genes are TRBV5-1 and TRBJ2-6; no clear D gene. The CDR3 contains 15 residues. The germline V gene has CDR1 SGHRS and CDR2 YFSETQ. V was trimmed by 7 bases and J by 2 bases, leaving 13 bases between them. Full variable domain (rest looked up from reference TRBV5-1 and TRBJ2-6): KAGVTQTPRYLIKTRGQQVTLSCSPISGHRSVSWYQQTPGQGLQFLFEYFSETQRNKGNFPGRFSGRQFSNSRSEMNVSTLELGDSALYLCASLTLVAGANVLTFGAGSRLTVL.

CDR3 sequence reads: CAISPSRSSGRAYEQFF. In nucleotides, the CDR3 is TGTGCCATCAGTCCCTCGAGGAGTAGCGGGAGGGCCTATGAGCAGTTCTTC. The gene calls are TRBV10-3 and TRBJ2-7, with TRBD2 identical over 11 bases. Judging by the DNA end, TRBJ2-1 fits better; the J call may be wrong. CDR1 is ENHRY and CDR2 is SYGVKD in the germline V gene. The CDR3 has 17 amino acids.

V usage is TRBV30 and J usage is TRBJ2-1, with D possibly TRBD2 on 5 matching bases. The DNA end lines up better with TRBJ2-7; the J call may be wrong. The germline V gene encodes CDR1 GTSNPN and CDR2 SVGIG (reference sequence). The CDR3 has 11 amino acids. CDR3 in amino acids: CAWREGYEQYF. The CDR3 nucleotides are TGTGCCTGGAGAGAGGGATACGAGCAGTACTTC.

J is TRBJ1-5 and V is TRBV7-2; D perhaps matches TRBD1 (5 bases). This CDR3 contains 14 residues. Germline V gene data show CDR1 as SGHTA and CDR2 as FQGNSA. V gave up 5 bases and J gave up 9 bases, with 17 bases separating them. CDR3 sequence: CASSEVVQGSPQHF. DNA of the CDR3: TGTGCCAGCAGCGAAGTGGTGCAGGGCTCGCCCCAGCATTTT.

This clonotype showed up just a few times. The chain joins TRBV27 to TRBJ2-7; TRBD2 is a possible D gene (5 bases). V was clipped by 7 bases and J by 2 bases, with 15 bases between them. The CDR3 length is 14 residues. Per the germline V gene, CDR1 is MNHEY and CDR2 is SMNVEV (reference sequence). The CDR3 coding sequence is TGTGCCAGCACCCCGTCCGGGATCCCCTACGAGCAGTACTTC. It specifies CASTPSGIPYEQYF.

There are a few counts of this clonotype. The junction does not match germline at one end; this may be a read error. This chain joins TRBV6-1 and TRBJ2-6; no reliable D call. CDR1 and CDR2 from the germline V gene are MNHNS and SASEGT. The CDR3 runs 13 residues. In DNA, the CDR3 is TGTGCCAGCAGTCAAGCCACAGTGTCCGTCCTGACTTTC. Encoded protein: CASSQATVSVLTF.

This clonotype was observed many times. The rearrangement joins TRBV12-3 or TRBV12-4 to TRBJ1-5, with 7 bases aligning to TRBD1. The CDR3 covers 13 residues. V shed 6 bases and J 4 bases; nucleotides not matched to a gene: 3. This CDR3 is CASSLGQNQPQHF. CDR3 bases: TGTGCCAGCAGCTTGGGACAGAATCAGCCCCAGCATTTT.

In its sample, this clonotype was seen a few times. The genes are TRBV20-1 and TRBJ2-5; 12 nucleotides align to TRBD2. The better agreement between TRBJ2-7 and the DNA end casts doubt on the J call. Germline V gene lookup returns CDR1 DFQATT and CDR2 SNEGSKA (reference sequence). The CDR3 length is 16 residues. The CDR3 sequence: CSVPGLAGRSLYEQYF. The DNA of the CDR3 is TGCAGTGTCCCTGGACTAGCGGGAAGATCCCTTTACGAGCAGTACTTC.